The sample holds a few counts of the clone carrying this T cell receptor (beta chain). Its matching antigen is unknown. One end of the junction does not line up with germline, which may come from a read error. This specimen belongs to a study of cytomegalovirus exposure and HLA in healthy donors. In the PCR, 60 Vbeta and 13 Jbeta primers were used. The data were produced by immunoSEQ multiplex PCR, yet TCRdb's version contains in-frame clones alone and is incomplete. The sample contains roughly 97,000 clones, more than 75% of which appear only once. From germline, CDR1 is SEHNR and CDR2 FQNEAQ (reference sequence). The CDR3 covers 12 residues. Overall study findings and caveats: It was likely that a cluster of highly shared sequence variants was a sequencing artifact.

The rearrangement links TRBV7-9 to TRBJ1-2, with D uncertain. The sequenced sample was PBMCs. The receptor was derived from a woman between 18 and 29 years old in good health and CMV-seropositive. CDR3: CSSSITDYGYTF. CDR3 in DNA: TGTTCCAGCAGCATCACAGATTATGGCTACACCTTC.